A single sample gave rise to the 27 T cell receptor beta chains below, sequenced in a study of blood T cell repertoires in COVID-19. Sequencing was performed with immunoSEQ multiplex PCR; in TCRdb, only in-frame clones are kept and a portion is missing. Counted here are 120,000 to 150,000 clones, around four fifths occurring once; the ten biggest clones make up 1.6%. The sequenced sample was peripheral blood. These receptors were taken from a human donor in a cohort sampled during active COVID-19.

This chain connects TRBV11-3 to TRBJ2-5; TRBD2 is a possible D gene (7 bases). Trimming pared 0 bases from V and 5 bases from J, leaving 13 bases between. The CDR3 is 15 residues long. Per germline, CDR1 SGHNT and CDR2 YENEEA. The CDR3 loop is CASSLEGGEFETQYF. As DNA, the CDR3 is TGTGCCAGCAGCTTAGAAGGGGGGGAGTTTGAGACCCAGTACTTC.

The V call is TRBV6-5, the J call TRBJ1-1, with a tentative D call TRBD1 (6 bases). Germline CDR1 is MNHEY and CDR2 is SVGAGI. With 4 bases removed from V and 5 bases from J, the gap between germline ends came to 14 bases. The CDR3 is 14 residues long. The CDR3 here is CASSLLGGPTEAFF. CDR3 DNA: TGTGCCAGCAGTTTGCTGGGGGGGCCGACTGAAGCTTTCTTT.

This clone came up a few times. V usage is TRBV24-1 and J usage is TRBJ2-3; 7 nucleotides align to TRBD1. The V gene's germline CDR1 is KGHDR and CDR2 SFDVKD. The ends lost 6 bases at V and 5 bases at J; junction bases unmatched: 13. The CDR3 consists of 16 residues. The CDR3 DNA reads as TGTGCCACCAGTCCAGGGGTGACAGGGTCACAAGATACGCAGTATTTT. As protein: CATSPGVTGSQDTQYF.

Many counts were recorded for this clone. The V call is TRBV12-3 or TRBV12-4, the J call TRBJ1-1, with TRBD1 identical over 8 bases. With V trimmed by 7 bases and J by 4 bases, 5 bases remained unmatched. The CDR3 spans 13 residues. The CDR3 loop reads CASIRQGLTEAFF. The DNA of the CDR3 is TGTGCCAGCATTCGACAGGGGCTCACTGAAGCTTTCTTT.

The chain is built from TRBV19 and TRBJ1-1; a weak D match, TRBD1 (5 bases). Germline V gene lookup returns CDR1 LNHDA and CDR2 SQIVND (reference sequence). V lost 9 bases and J 4 bases, leaving 12 bases between the germline ends. The CDR3 length is 12 residues. The DNA for the CDR3 is TGTGCCAGCCTCCAGGGAGGCACTGAAGCTTTCTTT. Amino acids: CASLQGGTEAFF.

The chain couples TRBV5-5 to TRBJ2-7; 8 bases align to TRBD2. V lost 1 base to trimming and J lost 4 bases; unmatched junction nucleotides: 7. Germline V lookup: CDR1 SGHKS, CDR2 YYEKEE (reference sequence). CDR3 length equals 15 residues. This CDR3 is CASSLSAGEWYEQYF. The CDR3 nucleotides are TGTGCCAGCAGCTTGTCAGCGGGGGAGTGGTACGAGCAGTACTTC.

The chain recombines TRBV20-1 with TRBJ1-2, with D uncertain. The V end lost 3 bases, the J end lost 4 bases, and 6 bases lay between the germline ends. This CDR3 contains 11 residues. Germline CDR1 is DFQATT and CDR2 is SNEGSKA (reference sequence). CDR3: CSASRGYGYTF. DNA of the CDR3: TGCAGTGCTAGCCGGGGCTATGGCTACACCTTC.

This chain connects TRBV5-1 to TRBJ2-1; D perhaps matches TRBD1 (5 bases). V was shortened by 0 bases and J by 4 bases, with 14 bases between the two germline ends. There are 16 residues in the CDR3. CDR1 SGHRS and CDR2 YFSETQ come from the germline V gene. The CDR3 nucleotides are TGCGCCAGCAGCTTGGGTCAGGGAACCACATACAATGAGCAGTTCTTC. This sequence encodes CASSLGQGTTYNEQFF.

The rearrangement uses TRBV9 and TRBJ2-5; D unclear. V was clipped by 0 bases and J by 1 base, with 7 bases between them. Germline V gene data show CDR1 as SGDLS and CDR2 as YYNGEE. The CDR3 runs to 14 residues. The CDR3 region has the DNA TGTGCCAGCAGCGTAGGCGGCAGCCAAGAGACCCAGTACTTC. It encodes CASSVGGSQETQYF.

As concerns this clone: At one of its ends the junction is not consistent with the germline gene, which may arise from a read error. The chain uses TRBV5-8 and TRBJ2-5, with 9 bases that match TRBD2. The CDR3 spans 14 residues. Germline CDR1 reads SGHTS; CDR2 reads YDEGEE. The CDR3 reads CASTLGLAEETQYF. CDR3 DNA sequence: TGTGCCAGCACCTTGGGACTAGCAGAAGAGACCCAGTACTTC. The variable domain in full, with the rest retrieved from reference TRBV5-8 and TRBJ2-5, is EAGVTQSPTHLIKTRGQQATLRCSPISGHTSVYWYQQALGLGLQFLLWYDEGEERNRGNFPPRFSGRQFPNYSSELNVNALELEDSALYLCASTLGLAEETQYFGPGTRLLVL.

The chain couples TRBV18 to TRBJ2-3, with D maybe TRBD2 (5 bases). With 8 bases removed from V and 0 bases from J, the gap between germline ends came to 15 bases. From germline, CDR1 is KGHSH and CDR2 LQKENI. The CDR3 totals 15 residues. CDR3 amino acids: CASRELGGSTDTQYF. CDR3 coding DNA: TGTGCCAGCCGGGAACTGGGTGGTAGCACAGATACGCAGTATTTT.

This chain connects TRBV5-6 to TRBJ1-2; 11 nucleotides line up with TRBD1. Germline CDR1 is SGHDT and CDR2 is YYEEEE. The CDR3 is 15 residues long. V was pared by 2 bases and J by 8 bases, with 8 bases of the junction left unmatched. The CDR3 protein is CASSLSGTGGGGYTF. In DNA, the CDR3 is TGTGCCAGCAGCTTATCCGGGACAGGGGGTGGAGGCTACACCTTC.

This clone was counted only a few times. This chain connects TRBV21-1 to TRBJ2-7; TRBD2, the table's D call, was not compared with the DNA. TRBV21-1 is deemed a pseudogene. There are 11 residues in the CDR3. As DNA, the CDR3 is TGTGCCAGCAGCAAACGGTACGAGCAGTACTTC. This sequence encodes CASSKRYEQYF.

The chain carries TRBV28 and TRBJ2-3; 15 positions agree with TRBD2. The germline CDR1 and CDR2 sequences are MDHEN and SYDVKM. The CDR3 sequence is 16 residues long. Trimming took 8 bases from V and 1 from J; bases not matched to a gene: 4. The CDR3 loop reads CASRTSGREGTDTQYF. Here the CDR3 DNA reads TGTGCCAGCCGGACTAGCGGGAGGGAGGGCACAGATACGCAGTATTTT. Full variable domain (outside the CDR3, taken from reference TRBV28 and TRBJ2-3): DVKVTQSSRYLVKRTGEKVFLECVQDMDHENMFWYRQDPGLGLRLIYFSYDVKMKEKGDIPEGYSVSREKKERFSLILESASTNQTSMYLCASRTSGREGTDTQYFGPGTRLTVL.

The table lists this clone with a count of one. The rearrangement joins TRBV7-2 to TRBJ2-4, with 10 bases identical to TRBD2. The germline V gene has CDR1 SGHTA and CDR2 FQGNSA. This CDR3 spans 18 amino acids. Unmatched junction bases numbered 13, after V lost 5 bases and J lost 3 bases. The CDR3 coding sequence is TGTGCCAGCAGCCCCCGACTAGCGGGCGGTGTTGGCAAAAACATTCAGTACTTC. It is translated as CASSPRLAGGVGKNIQYF.

This clone was seen once. The chain uses TRBV7-2 and TRBJ1-6, with D maybe TRBD1 (6 bases). V lost 2 bases and J lost 6, with 14 bases in between. This CDR3 is 16 amino acids long. Germline V gene lookup returns CDR1 SGHTA and CDR2 FQGNSA. CDR3 sequence (DNA): TGTGCCAGCAGCTTATCTCCAGGGGCGGGTAATTCACCCCTCCACTTT. Protein sequence: CASSLSPGAGNSPLHF.

CDR3 bases: TGTGCCAGTAGTATAGCTGCAGCCGGGTCCTATGGCTACACCTTC. Encoded protein: CASSIAAAGSYGYTF. The gene calls are TRBV19 and TRBJ1-2; D gene unclear. The CDR3 contains 15 residues. In germline, CDR1 is LNHDA, CDR2 SQIVND (reference sequence). V was clipped by 1 base and J by 4 bases, with 13 bases between them.

The chain carries TRBV3-1 (or the pseudogene TRBV3-2) and TRBJ2-5; possible D gene TRBD2, 6 bases. This CDR3 has 12 residues. Per the germline V gene, CDR1 is LGHDT and CDR2 is YNNKEL (reference sequence). The germline V and J ends were trimmed by 9 bases and 1 base, with 9 bases remaining between them. CDR3 sequence reads: CARGGGQETQYF. CDR3 DNA: TGTGCCAGGGGGGGAGGCCAAGAGACCCAGTACTTC.

This clone has just a few counts. This sequence joins TRBV10-3 and TRBJ2-7; 7 positions match TRBD2. CDR3 length equals 14 residues. V dropped 8 bases and J dropped 4; count of bases not matched to a gene: 11. Germline values: CDR1 ENHRY, CDR2 SYGVKD. The CDR3, as DNA: TGTGCCATCGGAAAGGCGGGAGCGGGGTACGAGCAGTACTTC. Translating it yields CAIGKAGAGYEQYF.

This rearrangement joins TRBV3-1 (or the pseudogene TRBV3-2) to TRBJ2-1; D call uncertain. CDR1 is LGHDT and CDR2 is YNNKEL in the germline V gene (reference sequence). This CDR3 has 11 residues. The ends were cut back, 3 bases at V and 9 bases at J, with 6 bases in the middle. The CDR3: CASSHIGEQFF. The DNA for the CDR3 is TGTGCCAGCAGCCATATCGGTGAGCAGTTCTTC.

The chain joins TRBV28 to TRBJ2-1; 8 bases map to TRBD1. CDR3 length: 12 residues. Per germline, CDR1 MDHEN and CDR2 SYDVKM. J was trimmed by 15 bases and V by 4 bases; bases with no gene match: 8. The chain's CDR3 is CASSSPGGAGFF. The CDR3 DNA follows: TGTGCCAGCAGTTCCCCAGGGGGCGCGGGGTTCTTC.

The chain couples TRBV3-1 (or the pseudogene TRBV3-2) to TRBJ1-4; D perhaps matches TRBD1 (6 bases). Trimming removed 4 bases at V and 4 bases at J, with 13 bases between. CDR1 and CDR2 from the germline V gene are LGHDT and YNNKEL (reference sequence). The CDR3 runs to 15 residues. CDR3 DNA sequence: TGTGCCAGCAGCCTCACGGGGGGCGTTAATGAAAAACTGTTTTTT. Residues: CASSLTGGVNEKLFF.

This sequence joins TRBV19 and TRBJ2-5; 7 bases are a match to TRBD1. Germline assignment: CDR1 LNHDA and CDR2 SQIVND (reference sequence). The CDR3 runs 17 residues. V lost 4 bases and J lost 4; bases outside the gene matches: 15. The CDR3 DNA is TGTGCCAGTAGTAGACGCGAGACAGGGATCCGGGTAGAGACCCAGTACTTC. This sequence encodes CASSRRETGIRVETQYF.

This clone was detected only once. V and J are TRBV9 and TRBJ2-3, with TRBD2 matching over 7 bases. The CDR3 totals 15 residues. Losses at the gene ends were 6 bases for V and 3 bases for J; bases not matched to a gene: 10. Germline CDR1 is SGDLS and CDR2 is YYNGEE. CDR3 loop: CASTKAGARTDTQYF. Here the CDR3 DNA reads TGTGCCAGCACCAAGGCGGGAGCCAGAACAGATACGCAGTATTTT.

This chain links TRBV27 with TRBJ2-2; possible D gene TRBD2, 6 bases. V was trimmed by 0 bases and J by 6 bases, leaving 14 bases between them. CDR1 MNHEY and CDR2 SMNVEV come from the germline V gene (reference sequence). The CDR3 spans 16 residues. Here the CDR3 DNA reads TGTGCCAGCAGTTTATCTAGCGCCGGAGGGGCCGGGGAGCTGTTTTTT. This encodes CASSLSSAGGAGELFF.

The CDR3 here is CASSGSSAGELFF. CDR3 nucleotides: TGTGCCAGCAGCGGCTCCAGCGCCGGGGAGCTGTTTTTT. V gene TRBV5-4 combines with J gene TRBJ2-2, with D hard to call. Looked up from germline, CDR1 is SGHNT and CDR2 is YYREEE (reference sequence). V lost 4 bases to trimming and J lost 6 bases, with 10 bases between them. The CDR3 is 13 residues long.

V and J are TRBV25-1 and TRBJ2-5; 8 bases fit TRBD2. Germline CDR1 and CDR2: MGHDK and SYGVNS. Trimming removed 8 bases from V and 0 bases from J; junction bases left unmatched: 5. The length of the CDR3 is 14 residues. The chain's CDR3 is CASGLSGNQETQYF. CDR3 nucleotides: TGTGCCAGCGGACTTAGCGGGAACCAAGAGACCCAGTACTTC.